These 18 T cell receptor beta chains came from one sample sequenced in a study of cytomegalovirus exposure and HLA in healthy donors (dated by TCRdb to 2017 to 2019). Library prep was done by the immunoSEQ multiplex PCR assay. For the multiplex PCR, a mixture combining 60 forward primers for TCR Vbeta segments and 13 reverse primers for TCR Jbeta segments was used. TCRdb's version of the immuneACCESS table is confined to in-frame rearrangements and falls short of the full clone set. An unresolved V gene accounts for under half of the shortfall where checked; the remainder is of unknown origin. This sample has under 150,000 clones in its table, and roughly 80% of those were observed once. Approximately 4% of the sample lies in the top ten. Material: PBMCs. These receptors came from a woman aged 40 to 50 in good health and CMV-seropositive.

This rearrangement joins TRBV27 to TRBJ2-5; the match to TRBD2 covers 10 bases. The DNA end is more similar to TRBJ2-7, so the J call may be wrong. This CDR3 comprises 15 residues. The germline V gene encodes CDR1 MNHEY and CDR2 SMNVEV (reference sequence). The CDR3 DNA is TGTGCCAGCAGCGCGATACTAGCGGGACTATACGAGCAGTACTTC. It specifies CASSAILAGLYEQYF.

In its sample, this clone was seen a few times. This chain links TRBV18 with TRBJ1-5; possible D gene TRBD1, 5 bases. V was pared by 2 bases and J by 3 bases, with 14 bases between. The germline V gene encodes CDR1 KGHSH and CDR2 LQKENI. CDR3 length: 16 amino acids. The CDR3 protein is CASSPSGGQFNQPQHF. In DNA form, the CDR3 reads TGTGCCAGCTCACCAAGTGGTGGACAATTCAATCAGCCCCAGCATTTT. Full variable domain (rest looked up from reference TRBV18 and TRBJ1-5): NAGVMQNPRHLVRRRGQEARLRCSPMKGHSHVYWYRQLPEEGLKFMVYLQKENIIDESGMPKERFSAEFPKEGPSILRIQQVVRGDSAAYFCASSPSGGQFNQPQHFGDGTRLSIL.

This chain joins TRBV7-2 and TRBJ2-3; 7 bases line up with TRBD1. The length of the CDR3 is 14 residues. CDR1 and CDR2 (germline): SGHTA, FQGNSA. V was clipped by 2 bases and J by 6 bases; unmatched bases: 5. The CDR3: CASSLTRGPDTQYF. The CDR3 DNA sequence: TGTGCCAGCAGCTTAACTAGGGGGCCCGATACGCAGTATTTT.

This chain connects TRBV28 to TRBJ2-2, with 7 bases that match TRBD2. In germline, CDR1 is MDHEN, CDR2 SYDVKM. J was trimmed by 1 base and V by 6 bases; bases with no gene match: 2. The CDR3 has 14 amino acids. The DNA of the CDR3 is TGTGCCAGCAGAACGGGGGGGAACACCGGGGAGCTGTTTTTT. Its protein is CASRTGGNTGELFF. The full variable domain, in which reference TRBV28 and TRBJ2-2 provide the parts outside the CDR3, is DVKVTQSSRYLVKRTGEKVFLECVQDMDHENMFWYRQDPGLGLRLIYFSYDVKMKEKGDIPEGYSVSREKKERFSLILESASTNQTSMYLCASRTGGNTGELFFGEGSRLTVL.

As DNA, the CDR3 is TGTGCCAGCGGGCTAGCGGGGGCCAATGAGCAGTTCTTC. Translated: CASGLAGANEQFF. The rearrangement uses TRBV28 and TRBJ2-1; 10 nucleotides align to TRBD2. The length of the CDR3 is 13 residues. Germline V CDR1 and CDR2: MDHEN, SYDVKM. With V trimmed by 8 bases and J by 6 bases, 4 bases remained unmatched.

This clone was observed a handful of times. CDR3 in DNA: TGTGCCAGCAGGTACGGAGTCGGGAACTATGGCTACACCTTC. It codes for CASRYGVGNYGYTF. The chain has TRBV6-5 and TRBJ1-2; D is undetermined. Germline V CDR1 and CDR2: MNHEY, SVGAGI. Trimming took 6 bases from V and 2 from J, leaving 13 bases between them. The CDR3 loop spans 14 amino acids.

The J gene is TRBJ2-2, the V gene TRBV7-7, with a possible D match to TRBD1 (6 bases). Looked up from germline, CDR1 is SSHAT and CDR2 is FNYEAQ (reference sequence). Between the trimmed V and J ends, which lost 5 bases and 4 bases, there was a span of 11 bases. This CDR3 has 14 amino acids. DNA of the CDR3: TGTGCCAGCAGCCTCGGACAGACCACCGGGGAGCTGTTTTTT. As protein: CASSLGQTTGELFF.

V and J are TRBV2 and TRBJ2-1; D unclear. V was pared by 6 bases and J by 0 bases, with 9 bases between. This CDR3 is 14 amino acids long. Germline V CDR1 and CDR2: SNHLY, FYNNEI. The CDR3 reads CASRNSSSYNEQFF. CDR3 coding DNA: TGTGCCAGCAGGAATTCGAGCTCCTACAATGAGCAGTTCTTC.

The chain is built from TRBV27 and TRBJ2-5; D unclear. V was shortened by 4 bases and J by 3 bases, with 3 bases between the two germline ends. This CDR3 is built from 11 residues. Germline CDR1 reads MNHEY; CDR2 reads SMNVEV (reference sequence). The CDR3, as DNA: TGTGCCAGCAGTTCCAAAGAGACCCAGTACTTC. Amino acid sequence: CASSSKETQYF.

The count of this clone is one. The chain combines TRBV15 with TRBJ2-4; 7 bases agree with TRBD2. The CDR3 runs to 15 residues. CDR1 LNHNV and CDR2 YYDKDF come from the germline V gene (reference sequence). V was pared by 1 base and J by 8 bases, with 8 bases of the junction left unmatched. The CDR3 DNA follows: TGTGCCACCAGCAGAGCGGGGAGGGCCGGGGACATTCAGTACTTC. It specifies CATSRAGRAGDIQYF.

The chain recombines TRBV6-4 with TRBJ2-1; tentative D call: TRBD1 (8 bases). CDR1 and CDR2 (germline): MRHNA, SNTAGT. The V gene lost 3 bases and the J gene lost 8 bases, with 14 bases spanning the gap. This CDR3 has 14 amino acids. The CDR3 DNA follows: TGTGCCAGCAGTGAAAACACAGGGGGGGATGAGCAGTTCTTC. Translated: CASSENTGGDEQFF.

The V gene is TRBV29-1, the J gene TRBJ2-3; 9 positions agree with TRBD2. The CDR3 runs to 16 residues. Germline V gives CDR1 SQVTM, CDR2 ANQGSEA. V shed 4 bases and J 4 bases; nucleotides not matched to a gene: 12. CDR3 residues: CSVAFGGGAVSDTQYF. The CDR3 region has the DNA TGCAGCGTTGCATTTGGCGGGGGGGCTGTTTCAGATACGCAGTATTTT.

This chain connects TRBV15 to TRBJ2-1, with TRBD2 matching over 8 bases. CDR1 and CDR2 from the germline V gene are LNHNV and YYDKDF (reference sequence). V was clipped by 4 bases and J by 9 bases; unmatched bases: 11. CDR3 length equals 15 residues. The CDR3 sequence is CATSTSSGWASEQFF. CDR3 nucleotide sequence: TGTGCCACCAGCACTTCTAGCGGGTGGGCGTCTGAGCAGTTCTTC.

V and J are TRBV10-3 and TRBJ2-5, with TRBD2 matching over 9 bases. Trimming removed 2 bases from V and 2 bases from J; junction bases left unmatched: 9. In germline, CDR1 is ENHRY, CDR2 SYGVKD. This CDR3 contains 17 residues. The CDR3 protein is CAISEALTSGYQETQYF. DNA of the CDR3: TGTGCCATCAGTGAGGCCCTGACTAGCGGATATCAAGAGACCCAGTACTTC.

The rearrangement links TRBV5-1 to TRBJ2-3, with 7 bases that match TRBD1. With V trimmed by 3 bases and J by 2 bases, 6 bases remained unmatched. Germline CDR1 SGHRS, CDR2 YFSETQ. The CDR3 loop spans 15 amino acids. The CDR3 coding sequence is TGCGCCAGCAGCTCAGAGGGACAGTACACAGATACGCAGTATTTT. It specifies CASSSEGQYTDTQYF.

This chain joins TRBV15 and TRBJ2-7; D gene uncertain. In germline, CDR1 is LNHNV, CDR2 YYDKDF (reference sequence). This CDR3 has 14 amino acids. Between the trimmed V and J ends, which lost 8 bases and 0 bases, there was a span of 14 bases. The CDR3 loop is CATALGSASYEQYF. The CDR3, as DNA: TGTGCCACCGCGCTTGGCAGCGCCTCCTACGAGCAGTACTTC.

DNA for the CDR3: TGTGCCAGCAGCCAAGCCCCGGGATACTATGGCTACACCTTC. Its translation: CASSQAPGYYGYTF. The chain joins TRBV27 to TRBJ1-2; D uncertain. The CDR3 length is 14 residues. V lost 6 bases and J lost 3, with 14 bases in between. Germline V gene data show CDR1 as MNHEY and CDR2 as SMNVEV (reference sequence).

This clone was seen a handful of times. This chain joins TRBV5-5 and TRBJ1-3; 7 nucleotides line up with TRBD1. Germline V gene sequence: CDR1 SGHKS, CDR2 YYEKEE (reference sequence). The junction had 10 bases not matched to a gene; V was cut back by 4 bases and J by 0 bases. The length of the CDR3 is 17 residues. CDR3 protein: CASSPVWGQSSGNTIYF. CDR3 sequence (DNA): TGTGCCAGCAGCCCGGTGTGGGGACAGAGCTCTGGAAACACCATATATTTT.